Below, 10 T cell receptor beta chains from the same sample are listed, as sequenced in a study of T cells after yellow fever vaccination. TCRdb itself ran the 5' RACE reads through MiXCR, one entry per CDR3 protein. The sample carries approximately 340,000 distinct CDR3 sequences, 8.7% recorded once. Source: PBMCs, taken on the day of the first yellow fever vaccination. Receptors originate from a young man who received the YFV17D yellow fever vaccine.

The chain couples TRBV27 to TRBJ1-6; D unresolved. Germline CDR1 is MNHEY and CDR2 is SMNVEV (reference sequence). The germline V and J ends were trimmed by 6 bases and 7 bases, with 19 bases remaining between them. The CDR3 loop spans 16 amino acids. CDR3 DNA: TGTGCCAGCAGAAAGGGCCCGCGGGGTGGAAATTCACCCCTCCACTTT. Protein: CASRKGPRGGNSPLHF.

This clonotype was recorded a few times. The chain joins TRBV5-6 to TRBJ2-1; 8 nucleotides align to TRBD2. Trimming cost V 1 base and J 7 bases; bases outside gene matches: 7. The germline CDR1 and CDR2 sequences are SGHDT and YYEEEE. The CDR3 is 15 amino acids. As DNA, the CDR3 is TGTGCCAGCAGCTTGCGGGGGGGCCTGCGGAATGAGCAGTTCTTC. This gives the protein CASSLRGGLRNEQFF. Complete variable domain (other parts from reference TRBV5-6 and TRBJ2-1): DAGVTQSPTHLIKTRGQQVTLRCSPKSGHDTVSWYQQALGQGPQFIFQYYEEEERQRGNFPDRFSGHQFPNYSSELNVNALLLGDSALYLCASSLRGGLRNEQFFGPGTRLTVL.

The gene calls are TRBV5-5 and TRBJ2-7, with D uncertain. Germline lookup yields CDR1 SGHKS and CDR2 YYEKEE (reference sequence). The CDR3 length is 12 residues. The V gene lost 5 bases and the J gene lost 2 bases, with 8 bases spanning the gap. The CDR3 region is CASSYDPYEQYV. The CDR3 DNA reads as TGTGCCAGCAGTTACGACCCCTACGAGCAGTACGTC.

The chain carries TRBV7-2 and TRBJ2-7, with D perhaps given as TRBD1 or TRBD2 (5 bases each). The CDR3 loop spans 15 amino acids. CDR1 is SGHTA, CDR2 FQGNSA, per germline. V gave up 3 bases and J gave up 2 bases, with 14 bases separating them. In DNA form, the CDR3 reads TGTGCCAGCAGCTTTTCAACGGGACCACCCTACGAGCAGTACGTC. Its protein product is CASSFSTGPPYEQYV.

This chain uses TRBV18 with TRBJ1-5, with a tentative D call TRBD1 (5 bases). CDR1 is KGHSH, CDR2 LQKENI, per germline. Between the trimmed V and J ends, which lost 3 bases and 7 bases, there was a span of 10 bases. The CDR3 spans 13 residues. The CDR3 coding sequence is TGTGCCAGCTCACCTTCTCAGGGACAGCCCCAGCATTTT. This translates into CASSPSQGQPQHF.

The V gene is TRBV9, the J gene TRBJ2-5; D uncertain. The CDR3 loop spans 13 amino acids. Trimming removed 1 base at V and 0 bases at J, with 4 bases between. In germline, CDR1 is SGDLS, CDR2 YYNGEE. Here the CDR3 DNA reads TGTGCCAGCAGCGTATACGACCAAGAGACCCAGTACTTC. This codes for CASSVYDQETQYF.

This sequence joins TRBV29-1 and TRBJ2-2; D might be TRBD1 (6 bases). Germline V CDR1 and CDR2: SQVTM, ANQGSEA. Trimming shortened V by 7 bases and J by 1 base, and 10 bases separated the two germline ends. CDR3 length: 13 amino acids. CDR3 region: CSAKGQNTGELFF. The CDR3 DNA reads TGCAGCGCAAAGGGACAGAACACCGGGGAGCTGTTTTTT.

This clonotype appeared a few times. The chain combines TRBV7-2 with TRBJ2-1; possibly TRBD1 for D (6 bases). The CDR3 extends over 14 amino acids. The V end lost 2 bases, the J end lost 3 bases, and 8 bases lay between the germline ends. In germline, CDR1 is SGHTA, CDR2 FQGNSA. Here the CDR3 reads CASSLRDIYNEQFF. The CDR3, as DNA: TGTGCCAGCAGCTTAAGGGACATCTACAATGAGCAGTTCTTC.

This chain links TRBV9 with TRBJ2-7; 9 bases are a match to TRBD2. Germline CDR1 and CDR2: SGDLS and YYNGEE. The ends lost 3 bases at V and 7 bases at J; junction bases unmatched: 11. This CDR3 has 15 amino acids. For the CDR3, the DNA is TGTGCCAGCAGCGCCGAAGGAGGCGGGGGGGAGGAGCAGTACTTC. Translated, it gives CASSAEGGGGEEQYF. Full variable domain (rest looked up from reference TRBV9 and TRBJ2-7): DSGVTQTPKHLITATGQRVTLRCSPRSGDLSVYWYQQSLDQGLQFLIQYYNGEERAKGNILERFSAQQFPDLHSELNLSSLELGDSALYFCASSAEGGGGEEQYFGPGTRLTVT.

The CDR3 DNA sequence: TGTGCCATCATGGGACAGGGGATCGACGAGCAGTACTTC. The encoded protein is CAIMGQGIDEQYF. The chain has TRBV10-3 and TRBJ2-7; TRBD1 matches 10 bases. CDR3 size: 13 residues. Germline lookup yields CDR1 ENHRY and CDR2 SYGVKD. The V gene end was trimmed by 7 bases and the J gene end by 5 bases; junction bases not matched to a gene: 5.